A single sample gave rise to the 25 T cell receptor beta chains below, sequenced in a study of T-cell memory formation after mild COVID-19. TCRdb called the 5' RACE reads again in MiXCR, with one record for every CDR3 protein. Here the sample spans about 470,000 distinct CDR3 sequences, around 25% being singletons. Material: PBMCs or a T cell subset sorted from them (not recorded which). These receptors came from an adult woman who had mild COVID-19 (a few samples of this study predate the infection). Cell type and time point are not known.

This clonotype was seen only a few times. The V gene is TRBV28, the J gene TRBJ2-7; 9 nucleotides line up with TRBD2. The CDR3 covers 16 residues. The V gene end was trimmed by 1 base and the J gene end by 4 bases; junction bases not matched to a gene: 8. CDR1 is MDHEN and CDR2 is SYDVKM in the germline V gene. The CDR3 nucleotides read TGTGCCAGCAGTTTATTGGCTAGCGGGGAAGGGTACGAGCAGTACTTC. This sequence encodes CASSLLASGEGYEQYF. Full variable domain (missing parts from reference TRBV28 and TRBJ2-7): DVKVTQSSRYLVKRTGEKVFLECVQDMDHENMFWYRQDPGLGLRLIYFSYDVKMKEKGDIPEGYSVSREKKERFSLILESASTNQTSMYLCASSLLASGEGYEQYFGPGTRLTVT.

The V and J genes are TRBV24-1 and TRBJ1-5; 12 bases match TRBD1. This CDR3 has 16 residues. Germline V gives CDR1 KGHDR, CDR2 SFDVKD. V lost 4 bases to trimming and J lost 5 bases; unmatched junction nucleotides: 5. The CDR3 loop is CATSEGGQGAYQPQHF. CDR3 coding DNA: TGTGCCACCAGTGAAGGGGGACAGGGGGCCTATCAGCCCCAGCATTTT.

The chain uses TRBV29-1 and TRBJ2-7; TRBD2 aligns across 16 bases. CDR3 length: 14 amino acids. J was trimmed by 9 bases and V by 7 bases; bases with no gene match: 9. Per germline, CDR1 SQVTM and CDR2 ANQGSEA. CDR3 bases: TGCAGCGCCCTCCTCGGGACTAGCGGGAGGGTGCAGTACTTC. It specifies CSALLGTSGRVQYF.

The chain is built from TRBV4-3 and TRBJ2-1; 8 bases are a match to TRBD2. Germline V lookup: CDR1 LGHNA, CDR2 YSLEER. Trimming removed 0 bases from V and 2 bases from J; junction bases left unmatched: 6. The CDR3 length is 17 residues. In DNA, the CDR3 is TGCGCCAGCAGCCAAGAAAGTGGACTAGCTGCCTACAATGAGCAGTTCTTC. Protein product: CASSQESGLAAYNEQFF.

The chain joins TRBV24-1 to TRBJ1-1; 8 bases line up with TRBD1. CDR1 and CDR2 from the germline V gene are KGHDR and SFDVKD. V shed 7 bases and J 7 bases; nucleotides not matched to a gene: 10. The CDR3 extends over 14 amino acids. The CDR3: CATRQGARGGEAFF. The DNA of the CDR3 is TGTGCCACCAGGCAGGGGGCTAGAGGAGGTGAAGCTTTCTTT.

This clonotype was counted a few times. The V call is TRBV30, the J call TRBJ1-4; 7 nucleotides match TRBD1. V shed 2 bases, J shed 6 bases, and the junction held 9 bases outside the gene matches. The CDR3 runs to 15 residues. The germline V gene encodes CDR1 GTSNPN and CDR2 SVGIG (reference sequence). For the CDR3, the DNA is TGTGCCTGGAGTATGTCCGGGACAGAGGATGAAAAACTGTTTTTT. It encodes CAWSMSGTEDEKLFF.

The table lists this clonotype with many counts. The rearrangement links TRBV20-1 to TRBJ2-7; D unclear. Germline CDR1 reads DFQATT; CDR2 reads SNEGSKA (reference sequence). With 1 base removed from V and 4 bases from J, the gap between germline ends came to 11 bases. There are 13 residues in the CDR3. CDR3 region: CSARGSYIYEQYF. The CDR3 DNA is TGCAGTGCTAGAGGGTCCTACATTTACGAGCAGTACTTC.

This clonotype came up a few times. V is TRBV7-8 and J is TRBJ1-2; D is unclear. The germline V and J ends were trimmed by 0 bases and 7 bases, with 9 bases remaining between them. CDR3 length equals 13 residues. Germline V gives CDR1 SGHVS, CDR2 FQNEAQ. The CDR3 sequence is CASSLARGGGYTF. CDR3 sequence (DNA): TGTGCCAGCAGCTTAGCTCGGGGAGGTGGCTACACCTTC.

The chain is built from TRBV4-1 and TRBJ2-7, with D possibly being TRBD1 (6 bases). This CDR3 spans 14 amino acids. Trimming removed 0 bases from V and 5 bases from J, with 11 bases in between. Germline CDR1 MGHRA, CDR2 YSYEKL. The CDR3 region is CASSQDPDRNEQYF. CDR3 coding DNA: TGCGCCAGCAGCCAAGATCCGGACAGAAACGAGCAGTACTTC.

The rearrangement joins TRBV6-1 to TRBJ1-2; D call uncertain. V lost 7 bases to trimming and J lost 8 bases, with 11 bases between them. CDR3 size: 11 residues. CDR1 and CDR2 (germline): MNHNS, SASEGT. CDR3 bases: TGTGCCAGCAAAGGCCTGCAGGGCTACACCTTC. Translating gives CASKGLQGYTF.

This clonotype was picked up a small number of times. The CDR3 here is CASGGTGGGWNEQFF. The CDR3 region has the DNA TGTGCCAGCGGGGGGACAGGGGGAGGGTGGAATGAGCAGTTCTTC. The V and J genes are TRBV2 and TRBJ2-1; 11 nucleotides align to TRBD1. V dropped 8 bases and J dropped 7; count of bases not matched to a gene: 10. Germline V gives CDR1 SNHLY, CDR2 FYNNEI. The CDR3 consists of 15 residues.

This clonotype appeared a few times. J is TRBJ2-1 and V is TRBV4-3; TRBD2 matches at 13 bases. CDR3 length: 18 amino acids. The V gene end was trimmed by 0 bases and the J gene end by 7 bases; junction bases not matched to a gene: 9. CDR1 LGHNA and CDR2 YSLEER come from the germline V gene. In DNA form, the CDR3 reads TGCGCCAGCAGCCAAGATCGGAGACTAGCGGGAGGAAGGAATGAGCAGTTCTTC. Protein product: CASSQDRRLAGGRNEQFF.

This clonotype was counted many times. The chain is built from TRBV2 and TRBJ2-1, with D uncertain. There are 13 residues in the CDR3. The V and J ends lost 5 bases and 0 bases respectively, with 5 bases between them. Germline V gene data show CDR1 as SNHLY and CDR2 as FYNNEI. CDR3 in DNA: TGTGCCAGCAGTTTGACCTCCTACAATGAGCAGTTCTTC. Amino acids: CASSLTSYNEQFF. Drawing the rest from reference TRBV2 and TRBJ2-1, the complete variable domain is EPEVTQTPSHQVTQMGQEVILRCVPISNHLYFYWYRQILGQKVEFLVSFYNNEISEKSEIFDDQFSVERPDGSNFTLKIRSTKLEDSAMYFCASSLTSYNEQFFGPGTRLTVL.

Written as DNA, the CDR3 is TGTGCCAGCAGCCCCGCAGGTAGCGGGTCCGGGGAGCTGTTTTTT. This gives the protein CASSPAGSGSGELFF. The chain uses TRBV6-6 and TRBJ2-2; 7 nucleotides align to TRBD2. The length of the CDR3 is 15 residues. The junction had 10 bases not matched to a gene; V was cut back by 6 bases and J by 6 bases. CDR1 is MNHNY, CDR2 SVGAGI, per germline (reference sequence).

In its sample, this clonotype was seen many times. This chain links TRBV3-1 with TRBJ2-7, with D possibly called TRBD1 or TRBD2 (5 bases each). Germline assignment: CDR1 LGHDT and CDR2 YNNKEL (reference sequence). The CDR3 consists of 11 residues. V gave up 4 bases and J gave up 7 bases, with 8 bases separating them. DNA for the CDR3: TGTGCCAGCAGCCTTGAGGGGGAGCAGTACTTC. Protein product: CASSLEGEQYF.

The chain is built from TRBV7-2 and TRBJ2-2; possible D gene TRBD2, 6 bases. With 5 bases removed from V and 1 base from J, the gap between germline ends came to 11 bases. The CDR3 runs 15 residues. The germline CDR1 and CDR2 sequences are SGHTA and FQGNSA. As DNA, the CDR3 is TGTGCCAGCAGCGCCAGACTAGTGAACACCGGGGAGCTGTTTTTT. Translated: CASSARLVNTGELFF. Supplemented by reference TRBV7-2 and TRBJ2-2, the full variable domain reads GAGVSQSPSNKVTEKGKDVELRCDPISGHTALYWYRQSLGQGLEFLIYFQGNSAPDKSGLPSDRFSAERTGGSVSTLTIQRTQQEDSAVYLCASSARLVNTGELFFGEGSRLTVL.

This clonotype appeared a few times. CDR3 DNA sequence: TGCAGTGCTAGGGGGACAGGCGCCTATGCCTACGAGCAGTACTTC. Its translation: CSARGTGAYAYEQYF. V is TRBV20-1 and J is TRBJ2-7, with 8 positions matching TRBD1. Trimming removed 3 bases from V and 2 bases from J; junction bases left unmatched: 9. The CDR3 extends over 15 amino acids. The germline V gene has CDR1 DFQATT and CDR2 SNEGSKA (reference sequence).

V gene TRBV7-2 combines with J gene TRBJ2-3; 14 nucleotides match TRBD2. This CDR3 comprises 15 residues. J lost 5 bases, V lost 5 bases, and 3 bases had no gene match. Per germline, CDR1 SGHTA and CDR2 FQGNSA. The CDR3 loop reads CASSGTSGGRDTQYF. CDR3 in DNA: TGTGCCAGCAGCGGGACTAGCGGGGGAAGAGATACGCAGTATTTT. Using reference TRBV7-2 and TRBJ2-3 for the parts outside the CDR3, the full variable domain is GAGVSQSPSNKVTEKGKDVELRCDPISGHTALYWYRQSLGQGLEFLIYFQGNSAPDKSGLPSDRFSAERTGGSVSTLTIQRTQQEDSAVYLCASSGTSGGRDTQYFGPGTRLTVL.

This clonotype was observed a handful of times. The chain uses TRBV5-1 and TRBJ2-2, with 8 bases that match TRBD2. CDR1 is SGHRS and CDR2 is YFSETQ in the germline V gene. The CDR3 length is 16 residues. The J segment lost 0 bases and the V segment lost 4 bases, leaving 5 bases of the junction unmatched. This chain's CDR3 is CASSPGGTTNTGELFF. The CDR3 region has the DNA TGCGCCAGCAGCCCGGGGGGGACAACGAACACCGGGGAGCTGTTTTTT.

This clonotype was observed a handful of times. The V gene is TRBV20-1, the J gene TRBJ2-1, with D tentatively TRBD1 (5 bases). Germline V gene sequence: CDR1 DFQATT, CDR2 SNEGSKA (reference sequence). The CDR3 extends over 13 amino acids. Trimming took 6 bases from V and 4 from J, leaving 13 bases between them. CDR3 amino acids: CSARFKGYNEQFF. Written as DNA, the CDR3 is TGCAGTGCCCGGTTTAAGGGGTACAATGAGCAGTTCTTC.

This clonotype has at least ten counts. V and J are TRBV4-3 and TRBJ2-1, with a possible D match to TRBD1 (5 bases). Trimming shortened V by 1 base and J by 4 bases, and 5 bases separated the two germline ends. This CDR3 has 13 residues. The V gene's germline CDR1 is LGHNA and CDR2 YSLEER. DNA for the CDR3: TGCGCCAGCAGCCAAGGACAGTACAATGAGCAGTTCTTC. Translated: CASSQGQYNEQFF.

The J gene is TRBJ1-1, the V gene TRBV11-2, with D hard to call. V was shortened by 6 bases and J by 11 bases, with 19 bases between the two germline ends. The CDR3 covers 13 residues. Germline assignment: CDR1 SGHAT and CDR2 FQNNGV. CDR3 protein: CASRPQWGNDAFF. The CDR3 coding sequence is TGTGCCAGCAGACCCCAATGGGGTAATGACGCTTTCTTT.

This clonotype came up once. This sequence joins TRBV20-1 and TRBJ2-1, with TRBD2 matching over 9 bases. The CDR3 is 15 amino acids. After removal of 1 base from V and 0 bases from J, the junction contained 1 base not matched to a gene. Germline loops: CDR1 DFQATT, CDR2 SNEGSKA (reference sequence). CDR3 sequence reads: CSARASGASYNEQFF. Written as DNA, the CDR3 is TGCAGTGCTAGAGCTAGCGGGGCCTCCTACAATGAGCAGTTCTTC.

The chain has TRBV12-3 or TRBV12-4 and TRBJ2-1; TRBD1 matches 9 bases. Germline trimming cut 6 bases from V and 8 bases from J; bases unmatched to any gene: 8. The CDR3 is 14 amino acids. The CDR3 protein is CASRYRGQNDEQFF. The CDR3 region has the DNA TGTGCCAGCAGGTACAGGGGGCAGAACGATGAGCAGTTCTTC.

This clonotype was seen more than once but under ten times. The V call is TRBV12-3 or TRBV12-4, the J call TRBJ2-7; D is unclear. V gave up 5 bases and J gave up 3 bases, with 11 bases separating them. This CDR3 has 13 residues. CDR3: CASSTVGFYEQYF. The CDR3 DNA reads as TGTGCCAGCAGTACCGTGGGCTTCTACGAGCAGTACTTC.